The 22 T cell receptor beta chains listed next were all sequenced from one sample in a study of cytomegalovirus exposure and HLA in healthy donors. The PCR employed 60 Vbeta primers together with 13 Jbeta primers. Clones were read by immunoSEQ multiplex PCR, and TCRdb kept only the in-frame ones, dropping some. The table has about 140,000 clones, over 55% seen once. Source material: PBMCs. These receptors all come from a man aged 35-49 years in good health and CMV-seronegative.

V and J are TRBV6-6 and TRBJ2-1; D possibly corresponds to TRBD2 (6 bases). The CDR3 length is 16 residues. Looked up from germline, CDR1 is MNHNY and CDR2 is SVGAGI (reference sequence). Trimming cost V 8 bases and J 7 bases, with 24 bases left between them. CDR3 protein: CASQTGRWRGSNEQFF. DNA of the CDR3: TGTGCCAGCCAAACGGGTCGCTGGCGGGGTTCTAATGAGCAGTTCTTC.

The rearrangement links TRBV30 to TRBJ2-7; 7 positions match TRBD1. This CDR3 has 14 amino acids. Per germline, CDR1 GTSNPN and CDR2 SVGIG (reference sequence). With V trimmed by 3 bases and J by 9 bases, 14 bases remained unmatched. CDR3 nucleotides: TGTGCCTGGAGCACCGGGACAGCTACCCGACCGCAGTACTTC. It translates to CAWSTGTATRPQYF.

This clone has ten or more counts. The chain has TRBV27 and TRBJ1-2; 9 positions match TRBD1. This CDR3 has 18 residues. The V gene's germline CDR1 is MNHEY and CDR2 SMNVEV (reference sequence). V was clipped by 5 bases and J by 8 bases; unmatched bases: 21. The CDR3 loop is CASSPYTGTGKLVWGYTF. Written as DNA, the CDR3 is TGTGCCAGCAGTCCATACACCGGGACAGGGAAATTAGTTTGGGGCTACACCTTC.

V is TRBV9 and J is TRBJ1-1; 7 nucleotides line up with TRBD1. The J segment lost 2 bases and the V segment lost 4 bases, leaving 11 bases of the junction unmatched. Germline V gene data show CDR1 as SGDLS and CDR2 as YYNGEE. The CDR3 has 16 residues. CDR3 residues: CASSTGTENLNTEAFF. The CDR3 DNA is TGTGCCAGCAGCACTGGGACAGAGAATCTTAACACTGAAGCTTTCTTT.

This chain's CDR3 is CASSRQGSNTEAFF. CDR3 DNA sequence: TGTGCCAGCAGCCGACAGGGCTCGAACACTGAAGCTTTCTTT. The genes are TRBV11-3 and TRBJ1-1; 7 positions match TRBD1. The CDR3 is 14 residues long. Germline V CDR1 and CDR2: SGHNT, YENEEA. The ends lost 5 bases at V and 1 base at J; junction bases unmatched: 4.

Comments on this clone: Germline and junction disagree at one end, which may indicate a read error. The chain carries TRBV6-5 and TRBJ1-5; tentatively, D is TRBD1 (5 bases). Germline-derived CDR1 and CDR2 are MNHEY and SVGAGI. CDR3 length: 14 residues. DNA of the CDR3: TGTGCCAGCAGCCAGGGCAGTGGAAGTCAGCCCCAGAATTTT. It is translated as CASSQGSGSQPQNF.

The gene calls are TRBV6-4 and TRBJ1-1; 8 bases align to TRBD1. Germline lookup yields CDR1 MRHNA and CDR2 SNTAGT. This CDR3 comprises 14 residues. Trimming cost V 6 bases and J 1 base; bases outside gene matches: 4. The CDR3 region is CASRPTGENTEAFF. The CDR3 DNA sequence: TGTGCCAGCAGACCGACAGGGGAGAACACTGAAGCTTTCTTT.

This clone was seen only a few times. The rearrangement joins TRBV18 to TRBJ2-1; 8 bases fit TRBD2. Germline V gene lookup returns CDR1 KGHSH and CDR2 LQKENI. This CDR3 comprises 15 residues. Trimming cost V 0 bases and J 7 bases; bases outside gene matches: 5. In DNA form, the CDR3 reads TGTGCCAGCTCACCACCGAGCGGGAGCACTAATGAGCAGTTCTTC. Protein sequence: CASSPPSGSTNEQFF.

This clone is classed as medium-sized (0.01 to 0.1%). The chain employs TRBV6-1 and TRBJ2-3; 9 bases agree with TRBD2. This CDR3 comprises 16 residues. From germline, CDR1 is MNHNS and CDR2 SASEGT. V was clipped by 4 bases and J by 2 bases; unmatched bases: 7. This CDR3 reads CASSGSAGGPTDTQYF. The DNA of the CDR3 is TGTGCCAGCAGTGGGTCAGCGGGGGGCCCCACAGATACGCAGTATTTT.

V usage is TRBV9 and J usage is TRBJ2-1, with TRBD2 matching 7 bases. V dropped 0 bases and J dropped 7; count of bases not matched to a gene: 10. Per germline, CDR1 SGDLS and CDR2 YYNGEE. CDR3 length: 16 amino acids. CDR3 nucleotides: TGTGCCAGCAGCGTAGAAGGGAGGGCCCTCTGGAATGAGCAGTTCTTC. As protein: CASSVEGRALWNEQFF.

Only a few counts were recorded for this clone. The chain combines TRBV5-4 with TRBJ2-3, with 8 bases that match TRBD1. V gave up 4 bases and J gave up 3 bases; unmatched junction bases: 10. Germline V gives CDR1 SGHNT, CDR2 YYREEE (reference sequence). The CDR3 has 16 amino acids. The CDR3 bases are TGTGCCAGCAGCCGCAACGACAGGGGATTTACAGATACGCAGTATTTT. The encoded protein is CASSRNDRGFTDTQYF.

The chain carries TRBV29-1 and TRBJ2-1; 8 bases map to TRBD1. Trimming removed 4 bases from V and 7 bases from J; junction bases left unmatched: 21. The V gene's germline CDR1 is SQVTM and CDR2 ANQGSEA. This CDR3 is 18 amino acids long. The CDR3 bases are TGCAGCGTTGCCGGTTCCGCAGGCGCCTGGACAGGGAGGAATGAGCAGTTCTTC. Translation: CSVAGSAGAWTGRNEQFF.

This rearrangement joins TRBV7-9 to TRBJ1-4, with TRBD1 matching over 7 bases. The trim removed 3 bases at V and 12 bases at J, leaving 7 bases unmatched. Looked up from germline, CDR1 is SEHNR and CDR2 is FQNEAQ (reference sequence). CDR3 length: 13 amino acids. In DNA, the CDR3 is TGTGCCAGCAGCTTTGGTCCCCAGGGGGAACTGTTTTTT. Translated, it gives CASSFGPQGELFF.

The chain is built from TRBV11-2 and TRBJ2-2, with a tentative D call TRBD1 (6 bases). CDR3 size: 15 residues. Germline V gives CDR1 SGHAT, CDR2 FQNNGV. V was cut by 1 base and J by 5 bases, with 11 bases left in between. CDR3: CASSLVGGWTGELFF. The DNA for the CDR3 is TGTGCCAGCAGCTTAGTAGGGGGATGGACCGGGGAGCTGTTTTTT.

V and J are TRBV13 and TRBJ2-7; D perhaps matches TRBD2 (6 bases). Trimming cost V 1 base and J 6 bases, with 16 bases left between them. CDR1 PRHDT and CDR2 FYEKMQ come from the germline V gene (reference sequence). The CDR3 has 15 residues. This CDR3 is CASSLVLAKDFEQYF. CDR3 DNA: TGTGCCAGCAGCTTAGTACTAGCCAAGGATTTCGAGCAGTACTTC.

This sequence joins TRBV10-3 and TRBJ1-2; 7 positions match TRBD1. J gave up 1 base and V 9 bases, and 5 bases lay outside the gene matches. Germline loops: CDR1 ENHRY, CDR2 SYGVKD. This CDR3 spans 13 amino acids. CDR3 amino acids: CAITRDSNYGYTF. DNA of the CDR3: TGTGCCATAACCCGGGACAGTAACTATGGCTACACCTTC.

V usage is TRBV10-2 and J usage is TRBJ1-4; the D is unclear. Germline V gives CDR1 WSHSY, CDR2 SAAADI. Between the trimmed V and J ends, which lost 3 bases and 4 bases, there was a span of 12 bases. This CDR3 is 15 amino acids long. The CDR3 coding sequence is TGCGCCAGCAGTGATGGGGAGAGGGTTAATGAAAAACTGTTTTTT. Protein: CASSDGERVNEKLFF.

The CDR3 region is CASSNQGGLFHTQYF. The CDR3 coding sequence is TGTGCCAGTAGTAATCAGGGAGGGTTGTTTCATACGCAGTATTTT. V is TRBV19 and J is TRBJ2-3, with 7 bases fitting TRBD2. Germline CDR1 LNHDA, CDR2 SQIVND (reference sequence). Unmatched junction bases numbered 11, after V lost 4 bases and J lost 7 bases. The CDR3 sequence is 15 residues long. The entire variable domain, with the rest obtained from reference TRBV19 and TRBJ2-3, is as follows: DGGITQSPKYLFRKEGQNVTLSCEQNLNHDAMYWYRQDPGQGLRLIYYSQIVNDFQKGDIAEGYSVSREKKESFPLTVTSAQKNPTAFYLCASSNQGGLFHTQYFGPGTRLTVL.

CDR3 sequence: CASSLYAGAETQYF. The CDR3 DNA sequence: TGCGCCAGCAGCTTGTATGCGGGGGCTGAGACCCAGTACTTC. The chain links TRBV5-1 to TRBJ2-5; TRBD2 is a possible D gene (7 bases). The germline gives CDR1 SGHRS, CDR2 YFSETQ. The length of the CDR3 is 14 residues. Trimming pared 1 base from V and 5 bases from J, leaving 12 bases between.

The chain joins TRBV19 to TRBJ2-4, with D unresolved. The CDR3 has 15 amino acids. Trimming removed 9 bases at V and 2 bases at J, with 17 bases between. Germline V gives CDR1 LNHDA, CDR2 SQIVND (reference sequence). CDR3 protein: CASSSLGLTKNIQYF. In nucleotides, the CDR3 is TGTGCCAGCTCTTCTCTTGGGCTTACCAAAAACATTCAGTACTTC.

Regarding this clone: Other DNA sequences of this sample code for an identical CDR3. This chain connects TRBV6-5 to TRBJ2-7; D uncertain. Per germline, CDR1 MNHEY and CDR2 SVGAGI. V lost 2 bases, J lost 4 bases, and 15 bases lay in between. This CDR3 is built from 15 residues. CDR3: CASSYSPPRAYEQYF. The CDR3 bases are TGTGCCAGCAGTTACAGCCCCCCTCGCGCTTACGAGCAGTACTTC.

This clone was seen once. The chain recombines TRBV5-5 with TRBJ1-2, with D unresolved. Germline CDR1 is SGHKS and CDR2 is YYEKEE (reference sequence). The CDR3 sequence is 13 residues long. V lost 3 bases, J lost 0 bases, and 6 bases lay in between. CDR3 coding DNA: TGTGCCAGCAGCTCCTACCCTAACTATGGCTACACCTTC. Protein: CASSSYPNYGYTF. The variable domain in full, with the rest retrieved from reference TRBV5-5 and TRBJ1-2, is DAGVTQSPTHLIKTRGQQVTLRCSPISGHKSVSWYQQVLGQGPQFIFQYYEKEERGRGNFPDRFSARQFPNYSSELNVNALLLGDSALYLCASSSYPNYGYTFGSGTRLTVV.